The next 15 T cell receptor beta chains were all read from a single sample in a study of blood T cells in healthy people across ages. Primers used in a second PCR of about 6 to 11 cycles were a sample-barcoded 5' primer and a J-beta primer mix. TCRdb re-derived calls from the 5' RACE reads in MiXCR, one entry per CDR3 protein. The table records about 1.4 million distinct CDR3 sequences, 55% to 75% of them present only once. The sequenced material came from blood. The source of these receptors is a man between 18 and 35 years old in good health.

This clonotype turned up a few times. The CDR3 reads CASSDDYSGSAQYF. CDR3 in DNA: TGTGCCAGCAGTGACGATTATAGCGGATCAGCCCAGTACTTC. This chain connects TRBV6-4 to TRBJ2-5, with D tentatively TRBD2 (6 bases). The V end lost 2 bases, the J end lost 9 bases, and 16 bases lay between the germline ends. CDR3 length: 14 residues. CDR1 is MRHNA and CDR2 is SNTAGT in the germline V gene.

This chain connects TRBV28 to TRBJ1-2; TRBD1 might be the D (5 bases). CDR3 length: 14 amino acids. Germline CDR1 reads MDHEN; CDR2 reads SYDVKM. Trimming took off 5 bases at V and 2 bases at J, with 12 bases between the two ends. For the CDR3, the DNA is TGTGCCAGCAGTACTCCACAGGAAAACTATGGCTACACCTTC. Its protein product is CASSTPQENYGYTF.

The rearrangement joins TRBV15 to TRBJ1-2; D is unresolved. V shed 3 bases and J shed 7 bases, with 12 bases lying between them. CDR3 size: 13 residues. Germline-derived CDR1 and CDR2 are LNHNV and YYDKDF (reference sequence). CDR3 protein: CATSRQEKAGYTF. The CDR3 DNA follows: TGTGCCACCAGCAGGCAGGAGAAGGCTGGCTACACCTTC.

The chain recombines TRBV4-1 with TRBJ2-7; no definite D call. The CDR3 covers 16 residues. Germline CDR1 reads MGHRA; CDR2 reads YSYEKL. V dropped 0 bases and J dropped 0 bases, with 12 bases sitting between them. As DNA, the CDR3 is TGCGCCAGCAGCCAAGATGGGCAGATTAGCTCCTACGAGCAGTACTTC. The encoded protein is CASSQDGQISSYEQYF.

J is TRBJ2-7 and V is TRBV7-2; D is unresolved. Germline CDR1 and CDR2: SGHTA and FQGNSA. The V end lost 5 bases, the J end lost 5 bases, and 13 bases lay between the germline ends. The CDR3 runs 13 residues. The CDR3 nucleotides read TGTGCCAGCAGCGTATCGGTTGGTCACGAGCAGTACTTC. Translating gives CASSVSVGHEQYF.

This chain joins TRBV4-1 and TRBJ1-2, with TRBD1 identical over 8 bases. Looked up from germline, CDR1 is MGHRA and CDR2 is YSYEKL. The length of the CDR3 is 15 residues. The trim removed 1 base at V and 5 bases at J, leaving 6 bases unmatched. The CDR3 region is CASSQATGAGYGYTF. The DNA for the CDR3 is TGCGCCAGCAGCCAAGCGACAGGGGCTGGGTATGGCTACACCTTC.

This clonotype appeared a few times. This chain uses TRBV7-9 with TRBJ1-2, with D possibly being TRBD1 (5 bases). V shed 5 bases and J shed 5 bases, with 15 bases lying between them. This CDR3 spans 14 amino acids. CDR1 is SEHNR and CDR2 is FQNEAQ in the germline V gene (reference sequence). As DNA, the CDR3 is TGTGCCAGCAGCGGACCGAGGGGCGGGTATGGCTACACCTTC. Amino acids: CASSGPRGGYGYTF.

The rearrangement links TRBV20-1 to TRBJ2-7; D is tentatively TRBD1 or TRBD2 (5 bases each). The V end was cut by 3 bases, the J end by 0 bases, with 15 bases between. The length of the CDR3 is 15 residues. Germline CDR1 DFQATT, CDR2 SNEGSKA (reference sequence). CDR3 sequence reads: CSASERGPYSYEQYF. For the CDR3, the DNA is TGCAGTGCTAGCGAACGGGGACCCTACTCCTACGAGCAGTACTTC.

A word on this clonotype: With a much larger clone just one base away, this may be a read error. The V call is TRBV6-2 or TRBV6-3, the J call TRBJ2-7, with a tentative D call TRBD2 (5 bases). This CDR3 is built from 14 residues. Germline lookup yields CDR1 MNHEY and CDR2 SVGEGT. V was shortened by 8 bases and J by 3 bases, with 17 bases between the two germline ends. CDR3 loop: CASRHRPGLYEQYF. The CDR3 bases are TGTGCCAGCCGTCACCGCCCAGGACTCTACGAGCAGTACTTC.

This clonotype was counted only a few times. The chain is built from TRBV2 and TRBJ2-3; a weak D match, TRBD1 (6 bases). Trimming removed 2 bases from V and 5 bases from J, with 8 bases in between. There are 13 residues in the CDR3. Germline CDR1 is SNHLY and CDR2 is FYNNEI. The CDR3 DNA reads TGTGCCAGCAGTGAACGCAGGGGAGATACGCAGTATTTT. It encodes CASSERRGDTQYF.

J is TRBJ2-2 and V is TRBV5-1; D not certain. V was pared by 4 bases and J by 6 bases, with 10 bases between. Germline V gene sequence: CDR1 SGHRS, CDR2 YFSETQ. The CDR3 runs to 13 residues. The DNA of the CDR3 is TGCGCCAGCAGCCTAGAAGGAGCCGGGGAGCTGTTTTTT. This sequence encodes CASSLEGAGELFF.

The rearrangement links TRBV4-3 to TRBJ1-3; D is unresolved. Germline V lookup: CDR1 LGHNA, CDR2 YSLEER. The CDR3 sequence is 15 residues long. Trimming cost V 5 bases and J 1 base, with 12 bases left between them. CDR3 residues: CASSEFEISGNTIYF. The CDR3 coding sequence is TGCGCCAGCAGCGAATTCGAGATTTCTGGAAACACCATATATTTT.

This clonotype is a singleton in its sample. The CDR3 protein is CASSFRRGGSGELFF. In nucleotides, the CDR3 is TGTGCCAGCAGCTTCAGGCGAGGAGGGTCCGGGGAGCTGTTTTTT. V is TRBV21-1 and J is TRBJ2-2; the D call in the table, TRBD2, was not verified against the DNA. TRBV21-1 constitutes a pseudogene. The CDR3 covers 15 residues.

With respect to this clonotype: Its ends do not fully match the called genes, so a read error is possible. J is TRBJ2-7 and V is TRBV15; D is ambiguous. Germline V CDR1 and CDR2: LNHNV, YYDKDF (reference sequence). CDR3 length equals 13 residues. The CDR3 sequence is CATSRDESSEQYF. CDR3 in DNA: TGTGCCACCAGCAGAGATGAGTCCTCCGAGCAGTACTTC.

This clonotype was counted once. The chain carries TRBV29-1 and TRBJ2-1, with D possibly called TRBD1 or TRBD2 (5 bases each). The end of the DNA aligns better with TRBJ2-7, so the J call may be wrong. Per the germline V gene, CDR1 is SQVTM and CDR2 is ANQGSEA. This CDR3 is built from 17 residues. Here the CDR3 DNA reads TGCAGCGTTGTGTTTTTCGAGGGGCAGAACCTCTACAATGAGCAGTACTTC. Translated: CSVVFFEGQNLYNEQYF.